The sequence of this T cell receptor (beta chain) was determined in a study of cytomegalovirus exposure and HLA in healthy donors. Looking at the study overall: Samples from HLA-typed donors yielded about 86 million unique TCRs in an early data release. General study findings and limits: Analyses of presence/absence relied on an assumption of roughly uniform sequencing depth across donors. Indistinguishable V segments such as TRBV6-2 and TRBV6-3 were excluded.

The donors gave bone marrow, and they were healthy. V lost 4 bases, J lost 8 bases, and 11 bases lay in between. This CDR3 contains 11 residues. The V gene's germline CDR1 is SQVTM and CDR2 ANQGSEA. For this clone: Antigen specificity is unknown.

PCR employed 60 Vbeta and 13 Jbeta primers. Libraries were prepared by immunoSEQ multiplex PCR; TCRdb keeps only in-frame clonotypes and omits some of them. The profile shows over 100,000 clones, around four fifths of them singletons. Sequenced input: PBMCs. The V and J genes are TRBV29-1 and TRBJ1-2, with a weak D call TRBD1 (5 bases). The receptor comes from a woman between 50 and 59 years old in good health and CMV-seropositive. The CDR3 spells CSVVDIYGYTF. In nucleotides, the CDR3 is TGCAGCGTTGTGGACATATACGGCTACACCTTC.